These 29 T cell receptor beta chains were sequenced from one sample in a study of regulatory T cells in long-lasting Graves disease. The time point is: newly diagnosed GD, antithyroid drugs for less than 3 months. RNA isolated from PBMCs was used to make the TCR library. Arm-PCR of CDR3 regions with iRepertoire HTBI primers generated TCR beta libraries. TCRdb analysed the multiplex PCR reads with MiXCR anew, one entry per CDR3 protein. The sample has approximately 400,000 distinct CDR3 sequences, 15% seen once; the top ten hold about 7.6%. The same data also went into a second study, on T cells in Graves' hyperthyroidism and ophthalmopathy.

The material was peripheral blood mononuclear cells (PBMCs), obtained at new diagnosis, from a patient treated with antithyroid drugs. These receptors all stem from a woman aged 35 to 49 with Graves disease.

The sample holds a few counts of this clonotype. The chain couples TRBV4-1 to TRBJ2-7; TRBD2 matches 11 bases. This CDR3 contains 16 residues. V trimming: 0 bases; J trimming: 3 bases; junction bases outside the gene matches: 4. The germline CDR1 and CDR2 sequences are MGHRA and YSYEKL. The CDR3 here is CASSQDGTSGGYEQYF. CDR3 DNA sequence: TGCGCCAGCAGCCAAGATGGAACTAGCGGGGGCTACGAGCAGTACTTC.

This clonotype appeared many times. V and J are TRBV11-3 and TRBJ2-6; D assignment may be TRBD1 or TRBD2 (5 bases each). V was cut by 6 bases and J by 1 base, with 16 bases left in between. Germline CDR1 reads SGHNT; CDR2 reads YENEEA. This CDR3 spans 17 amino acids. This chain's CDR3 is CASSRGEFRSGANVLTF. CDR3 in DNA: TGTGCCAGCAGTCGAGGGGAATTTAGATCTGGGGCCAACGTCCTGACTTTC.

The sample holds one count of this clonotype. This chain links TRBV12-3 or TRBV12-4 with TRBJ1-5; TRBD1 is a possible D gene (5 bases). V was clipped by 4 bases and J by 7 bases, with 8 bases between them. The length of the CDR3 is 12 residues. CDR3 region: CASSWGVQPQHF. The CDR3 coding sequence is TGTGCCAGCAGTTGGGGGGTCCAGCCCCAGCATTTT.

The CDR3 loop reads CASKVFRAGNTEAFF. The CDR3 DNA reads as TGTGCCAGTAAAGTATTTCGGGCGGGGAACACTGAAGCTTTCTTT. The chain recombines TRBV19 with TRBJ1-1; no clear D. Between the trimmed V and J ends, which lost 7 bases and 1 base, there was a span of 16 bases. Germline CDR1 and CDR2: LNHDA and SQIVND (reference sequence). This CDR3 is built from 15 residues.

This clonotype was observed many times. This rearrangement joins TRBV2 to TRBJ2-2, with 7 bases identical to TRBD1. Germline loops: CDR1 SNHLY, CDR2 FYNNEI. V shed 7 bases and J 0 bases; nucleotides not matched to a gene: 5. The CDR3 covers 15 residues. Written as DNA, the CDR3 is TGTGCCAGCAATTTTGGACAGGCGAACACCGGGGAGCTGTTTTTT. Its protein is CASNFGQANTGELFF. Drawing the rest from reference TRBV2 and TRBJ2-2, the complete variable domain is EPEVTQTPSHQVTQMGQEVILRCVPISNHLYFYWYRQILGQKVEFLVSFYNNEISEKSEIFDDQFSVERPDGSNFTLKIRSTKLEDSAMYFCASNFGQANTGELFFGEGSRLTVL.

This sequence joins TRBV5-1 and TRBJ2-7; D is undetermined. This CDR3 comprises 13 residues. With 4 bases removed from V and 2 bases from J, the gap between germline ends came to 10 bases. CDR1 and CDR2 from the germline V gene are SGHRS and YFSETQ. The CDR3 nucleotides are TGCGCCAGCAGCATATACTCGGCCTACGAGCAGTACTTC. Translating gives CASSIYSAYEQYF.

The genes are TRBV5-1 and TRBJ1-1, with D unclear. The CDR3 has 16 residues. In germline, CDR1 is SGHRS, CDR2 YFSETQ. V was trimmed by 3 bases and J by 0 bases, leaving 15 bases between them. The CDR3 DNA is TGCGCCAGCAGCTCTACGGTTCTTTTCATGAACACTGAAGCTTTCTTT. Its translation is CASSSTVLFMNTEAFF.

This clonotype came up a few times. The CDR3 nucleotides read TGTGCCAGCAGCTTAATGAGCGGACTAGCGATCAACAATGAGCAGTTCTTC. Protein: CASSLMSGLAINNEQFF. The rearrangement joins TRBV7-9 to TRBJ2-1; 9 bases are a match to TRBD2. The ends lost 2 bases at V and 5 bases at J; junction bases unmatched: 10. Per germline, CDR1 SEHNR and CDR2 FQNEAQ (reference sequence). The CDR3 covers 17 residues.

The sample holds many counts of this clonotype. J is TRBJ2-3 and V is TRBV28; either TRBD1 or TRBD2 may fit D (5 bases each). The CDR3 is 13 amino acids. V dropped 5 bases and J dropped 11 bases, with 17 bases sitting between them. Germline loops: CDR1 MDHEN, CDR2 SYDVKM. The CDR3 spells CASSPPKGDVQYF. CDR3 nucleotides: TGTGCCAGCAGTCCCCCCAAAGGGGACGTGCAGTATTTT.

The rearrangement joins TRBV5-1 to TRBJ1-3, with a tentative D call TRBD1 (6 bases). Germline CDR1 and CDR2: SGHRS and YFSETQ. V lost 4 bases and J 8 bases, leaving 19 bases between the germline ends. The CDR3 is made up of 15 amino acids. This CDR3 reads CASSRGRNEGDTIYF. The CDR3 nucleotides read TGCGCCAGCAGCCGCGGACGGAACGAGGGGGACACCATATATTTT.

As to this clonotype: A much larger clone lies a single base off, so this may be a read error. V usage is TRBV19 and J usage is TRBJ2-7; D uncertain. The CDR3 contains 13 residues. Trimming left V 9 bases short and J 0 bases short, with 12 bases between. CDR1 LNHDA and CDR2 SQIVND come from the germline V gene (reference sequence). CDR3 nucleotide sequence: TGTGCCAGCAAAGACCCGCGCTCCTACGAGCAGTACTTC. Its protein is CASKDPRSYEQYF.

At least ten counts were recorded for this clonotype. The chain uses TRBV24-1 and TRBJ1-1, with 8 positions matching TRBD1. After removal of 5 bases from V and 8 bases from J, the junction contained 9 bases not matched to a gene. The V gene's germline CDR1 is KGHDR and CDR2 SFDVKD. CDR3 length equals 14 residues. The CDR3 DNA follows: TGTGCCACCAGTGGGACAGGGATTAAACCAGAAGCTTTCTTT. This sequence encodes CATSGTGIKPEAFF.

The rearrangement uses TRBV11-2 and TRBJ1-2; 10 bases are shared with TRBD1. V was clipped by 4 bases and J by 6 bases; unmatched bases: 11. The germline V gene encodes CDR1 SGHAT and CDR2 FQNNGV. CDR3 length equals 16 residues. The CDR3 bases are TGTGCCAGCAGCTCAGCCGCCGGGACAGGGGCTGATGGCTACACCTTC. Protein product: CASSSAAGTGADGYTF.

With regard to this clonotype: A much larger clone is a single base away; this may be a read error. The V gene is TRBV28, the J gene TRBJ2-4, with 7 bases lining up with TRBD2. Germline V CDR1 and CDR2: MDHEN, SYDVKM. The length of the CDR3 is 16 residues. CDR3 region: CASSFPPSGYKNTQYF. The DNA of the CDR3 is TGTGCCAGCAGTTTTCCGCCTAGCGGATACAAAAACACTCAGTACTTC.

A note on this clonotype: This could be a read error, since a much larger clone is one nucleotide away. This CDR3 is CASGQHQGVQETQYF. CDR3 DNA: TGTGCCAGCGGTCAACACCAGGGGGTCCAAGAGACCCAGTACTTC. The genes are TRBV7-9 and TRBJ2-1, with TRBD1 matching 7 bases. The DNA end is more similar to TRBJ2-5, so the J call may be wrong. CDR1 and CDR2 (germline): SEHNR, FQNEAQ (reference sequence). This CDR3 region has 15 residues.

In this sample, this clonotype turned up a few times. The genes are TRBV6-2 or TRBV6-3 and TRBJ2-2; 7 bases map to TRBD1. Germline trimming cut 6 bases from V and 2 bases from J; bases unmatched to any gene: 9. The germline V gene has CDR1 MNHEY and CDR2 SVGEGT. This CDR3 spans 16 amino acids. In DNA, the CDR3 is TGTGCCAGCAGCCGCAGCTCAGGGGGTAACACCGGGGAGCTGTTTTTT. Protein: CASSRSSGGNTGELFF.

Ten or more counts support this clonotype. The chain uses TRBV7-9 and TRBJ2-6, with 8 nucleotides matching TRBD1. Germline V gene sequence: CDR1 SEHNR, CDR2 FQNEAQ (reference sequence). Germline trimming cut 2 bases from V and 4 bases from J; bases unmatched to any gene: 1. The CDR3 contains 15 residues. CDR3 protein: CASSLQGAGANVLTF. The CDR3 DNA reads TGTGCCAGCAGCTTACAGGGGGCAGGGGCCAACGTCCTGACTTTC.

DNA for the CDR3: TGTGCCAGCAGCGTTCGCGTGGTTGCGGGGGAGCTGTTTTTT. Its protein product is CASSVRVVAGELFF. The chain links TRBV9 to TRBJ2-2, with D unclear. There are 14 residues in the CDR3. Trimming pared 2 bases from V and 8 bases from J, leaving 13 bases between. Per germline, CDR1 SGDLS and CDR2 YYNGEE.

This clonotype was seen at least ten times. This chain links TRBV7-2 with TRBJ2-3; D is unresolved. Germline CDR1 reads SGHTA; CDR2 reads FQGNSA. The CDR3 has 13 amino acids. The V end lost 3 bases, the J end lost 5 bases, and 9 bases lay between the germline ends. In DNA form, the CDR3 reads TGTGCCAGCAGCTTCTCGGCTGGAGATACGCAGTATTTT. Translating it yields CASSFSAGDTQYF.

This clonotype was seen a few times. This chain joins TRBV9 and TRBJ2-3, with D perhaps TRBD1 (6 bases). The CDR3 covers 15 residues. The germline CDR1 and CDR2 sequences are SGDLS and YYNGEE. Trimming cost V 3 bases and J 0 bases, with 11 bases left between them. The CDR3, as DNA: TGTGCCAGCAGCGCCGGACAGCGGAGCACAGATACGCAGTATTTT. It specifies CASSAGQRSTDTQYF.

This clonotype occurred many times. The genes are TRBV3-1 and TRBJ2-2, with 7 bases matching TRBD2. J lost 2 bases, V lost 4 bases, and 7 bases had no gene match. The CDR3 has 16 residues. Per the germline V gene, CDR1 is LGHDT and CDR2 is YNNKEL (reference sequence). CDR3 DNA: TGTGCCAGCAGCCTTCCTGGACTAGTAAACACCGGGGAGCTGTTTTTT. Its protein product is CASSLPGLVNTGELFF.

This clonotype has a count of ten or more. CDR3 amino acids: CASSLLAPRGTGELFF. In DNA form, the CDR3 reads TGTGCCAGCAGTCTCCTAGCGCCGAGGGGCACCGGGGAGCTGTTTTTT. The V gene is TRBV2, the J gene TRBJ2-2; possibly TRBD2 for D (6 bases). Germline V gene sequence: CDR1 SNHLY, CDR2 FYNNEI. Trimming took 5 bases from V and 4 from J, leaving 17 bases between them. The CDR3 spans 16 residues.

This clonotype was found many times. The genes are TRBV7-9 and TRBJ2-1; D uncertain. CDR1 and CDR2 from the germline V gene are SEHNR and FQNEAQ (reference sequence). V was shortened by 2 bases and J by 1 base, with 6 bases between the two germline ends. The CDR3 has 14 amino acids. The DNA of the CDR3 is TGTGCCAGCAGCTTATCCGTGTCCTACAATGAGCAGTTCTTC. Protein sequence: CASSLSVSYNEQFF.

This clonotype was picked up many times. The J gene is TRBJ2-1, the V gene TRBV7-9; TRBD2 might be the D (5 bases). V was pared by 4 bases and J by 7 bases, with 17 bases between. Germline loops: CDR1 SEHNR, CDR2 FQNEAQ (reference sequence). This CDR3 is 15 amino acids long. CDR3: CASSSDFTVKNEQFF. The CDR3 DNA follows: TGTGCCAGCAGCTCGGACTTCACGGTGAAAAATGAGCAGTTCTTC. The complete variable domain, with remaining parts taken from reference TRBV7-9 and TRBJ2-1, reads DTGVSQNPRHKITKRGQNVTFRCDPISEHNRLYWYRQTLGQGPEFLTYFQNEAQLEKSRLLSDRFSAERPKGSFSTLEIQRTEQGDSAMYLCASSSDFTVKNEQFFGPGTRLTVL.

This clonotype has just a few counts. The gene calls are TRBV20-1 and TRBJ2-7; TRBD2 matches 8 bases. The germline V gene has CDR1 DFQATT and CDR2 SNEGSKA (reference sequence). The length of the CDR3 is 13 residues. Losses at the gene ends were 6 bases for V and 7 bases for J; bases not matched to a gene: 11. The CDR3 sequence is CSAGGTRSGEQYF. CDR3 nucleotides: TGCAGTGCGGGCGGGACTAGATCAGGGGAGCAGTACTTC.

This clonotype was counted at least ten times. This chain connects TRBV5-5 to TRBJ1-1; the D gene is possibly TRBD1 (5 bases). V was cut by 3 bases and J by 1 base, with 10 bases left in between. This CDR3 is 14 amino acids long. Germline lookup yields CDR1 SGHKS and CDR2 YYEKEE (reference sequence). This chain's CDR3 is CASSWDLSNTEAFF. CDR3 coding DNA: TGTGCCAGCAGCTGGGACTTATCGAACACTGAAGCTTTCTTT.

The chain recombines TRBV19 with TRBJ2-1, with 7 bases matching TRBD2. The V gene's germline CDR1 is LNHDA and CDR2 SQIVND (reference sequence). This CDR3 comprises 15 residues. V dropped 7 bases and J dropped 4; count of bases not matched to a gene: 10. CDR3 in DNA: TGTGCCAGTAAGGGGCAAGCGGGACTATACAATGAGCAGTTCTTC. The encoded protein is CASKGQAGLYNEQFF.

With regard to this clonotype: A much larger clone is a single base away; this may be a read error. This sequence joins TRBV7-2 and TRBJ1-1; 9 nucleotides align to TRBD1. The CDR3 is 13 amino acids. From germline, CDR1 is SGHTA and CDR2 FQGNSA. The CDR3 DNA follows: TGTGCCAGCCGCTTATACAGGGGGCGCGAAGCTTTCTTT. Protein product: CASRLYRGREAFF.

V is TRBV7-9 and J is TRBJ2-7, with 10 bases aligning to TRBD2. Germline V gene sequence: CDR1 SEHNR, CDR2 FQNEAQ (reference sequence). With V trimmed by 3 bases and J by 0 bases, 8 bases remained unmatched. This CDR3 has 17 residues. CDR3 DNA: TGTGCCAGCAGCTTCAGAGGTAGCGGGGGGAGCTCCTACGAGCAGTACTTC. It translates to CASSFRGSGGSSYEQYF.